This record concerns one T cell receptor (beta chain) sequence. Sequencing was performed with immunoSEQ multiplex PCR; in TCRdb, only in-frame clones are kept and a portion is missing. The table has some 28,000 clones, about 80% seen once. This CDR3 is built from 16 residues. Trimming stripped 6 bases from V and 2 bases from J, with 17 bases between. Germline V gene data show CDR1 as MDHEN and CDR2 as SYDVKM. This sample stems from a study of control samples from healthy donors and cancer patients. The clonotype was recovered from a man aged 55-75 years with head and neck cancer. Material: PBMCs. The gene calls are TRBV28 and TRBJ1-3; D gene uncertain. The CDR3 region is CASSPSAAGTGNTIYF. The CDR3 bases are TGTGCCAGCAGCCCTTCCGCTGCGGGGACTGGAAACACCATATATTTT. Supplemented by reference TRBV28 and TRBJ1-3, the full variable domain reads DVKVTQSSRYLVKRTGEKVFLECVQDMDHENMFWYRQDPGLGLRLIYFSYDVKMKEKGDIPEGYSVSREKKERFSLILESASTNQTSMYLCASSPSAAGTGNTIYFGEGSWLTVV.